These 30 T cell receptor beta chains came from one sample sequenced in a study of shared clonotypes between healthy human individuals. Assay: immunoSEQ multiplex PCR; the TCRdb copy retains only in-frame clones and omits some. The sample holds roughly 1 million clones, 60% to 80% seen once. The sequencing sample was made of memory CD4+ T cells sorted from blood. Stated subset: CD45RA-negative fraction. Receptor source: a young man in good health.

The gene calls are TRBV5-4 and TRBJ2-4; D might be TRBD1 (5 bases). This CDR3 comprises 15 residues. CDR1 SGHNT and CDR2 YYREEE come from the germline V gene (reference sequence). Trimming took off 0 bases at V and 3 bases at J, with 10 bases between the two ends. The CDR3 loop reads CASSLGQGGKNIQYF. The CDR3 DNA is TGTGCCAGCAGCTTGGGGCAGGGTGGCAAAAACATTCAGTACTTC.

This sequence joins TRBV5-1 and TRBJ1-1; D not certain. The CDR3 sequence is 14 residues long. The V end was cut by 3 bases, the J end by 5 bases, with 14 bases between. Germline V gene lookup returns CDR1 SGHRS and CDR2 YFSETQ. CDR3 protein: CASSSSTDLTEAFF. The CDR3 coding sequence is TGCGCCAGCAGCTCCTCAACGGACCTAACTGAAGCTTTCTTT.

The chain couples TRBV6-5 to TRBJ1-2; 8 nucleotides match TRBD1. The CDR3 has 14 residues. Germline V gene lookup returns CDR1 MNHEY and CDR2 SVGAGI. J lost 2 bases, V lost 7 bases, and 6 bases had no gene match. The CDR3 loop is CASIYGQGNYGYTF. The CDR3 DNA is TGTGCCAGCATTTATGGACAGGGAAACTATGGCTACACCTTC.

This CDR3 reads CASSSGVNYGYTF. DNA for the CDR3: TGTGCCAGCAGCTCCGGAGTCAACTATGGCTACACCTTC. V is TRBV5-4 and J is TRBJ1-2; D is uncertain. This CDR3 has 13 residues. The V end was cut by 3 bases, the J end by 2 bases, with 8 bases between. Germline-derived CDR1 and CDR2 are SGHNT and YYREEE (reference sequence).

CDR3 sequence reads: CASSPRISLTYEQYF. The CDR3 nucleotides read TGTGCCAGCAGCCCACGGATTAGTCTTACCTACGAGCAGTACTTC. This chain uses TRBV27 with TRBJ2-7, with unresolved D. V lost 6 bases to trimming and J lost 2 bases, with 17 bases between them. CDR1 and CDR2 (germline): MNHEY, SMNVEV (reference sequence). CDR3 length equals 15 residues.

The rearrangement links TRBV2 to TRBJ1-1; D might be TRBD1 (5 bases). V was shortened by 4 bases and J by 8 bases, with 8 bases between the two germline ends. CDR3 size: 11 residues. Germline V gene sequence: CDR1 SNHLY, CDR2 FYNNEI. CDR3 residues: CASSVQAEAFF. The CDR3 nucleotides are TGTGCCAGCAGTGTACAGGCAGAAGCTTTCTTT.

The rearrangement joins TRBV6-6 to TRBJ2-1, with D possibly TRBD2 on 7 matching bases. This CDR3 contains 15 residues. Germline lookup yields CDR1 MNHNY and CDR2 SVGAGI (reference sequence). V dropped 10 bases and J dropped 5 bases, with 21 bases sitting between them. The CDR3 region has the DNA TGTGCCACCGGTGGGGGGGCCGTGGGAAACAATGAGCAGTTCTTC. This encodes CATGGGAVGNNEQFF.

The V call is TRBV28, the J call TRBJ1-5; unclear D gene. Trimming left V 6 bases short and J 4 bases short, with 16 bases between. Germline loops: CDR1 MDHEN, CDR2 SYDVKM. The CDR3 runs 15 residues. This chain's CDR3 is CASSSLLGQNQPQHF. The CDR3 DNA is TGTGCCAGCAGCTCCCTTTTGGGTCAGAATCAGCCCCAGCATTTT.

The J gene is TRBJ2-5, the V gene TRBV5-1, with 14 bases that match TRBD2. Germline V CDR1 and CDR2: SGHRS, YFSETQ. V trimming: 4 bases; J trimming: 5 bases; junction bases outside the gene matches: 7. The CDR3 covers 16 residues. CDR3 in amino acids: CASSMGLAGAEETQYF. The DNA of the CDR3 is TGCGCCAGCAGCATGGGACTAGCGGGGGCCGAGGAGACCCAGTACTTC.

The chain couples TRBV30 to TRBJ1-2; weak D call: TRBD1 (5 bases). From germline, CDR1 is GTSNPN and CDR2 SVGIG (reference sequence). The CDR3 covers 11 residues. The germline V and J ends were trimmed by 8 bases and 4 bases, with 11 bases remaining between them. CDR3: CAGGGSYGYTF. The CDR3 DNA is TGTGCCGGGGGAGGATCCTATGGCTACACCTTC.

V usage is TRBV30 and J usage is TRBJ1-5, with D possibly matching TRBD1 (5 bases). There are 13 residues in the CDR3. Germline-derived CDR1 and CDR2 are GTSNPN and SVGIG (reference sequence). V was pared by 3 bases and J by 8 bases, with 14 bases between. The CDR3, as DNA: TGTGCCTGGAGAGGGGAGGTTGGAAAGCCCCAGCATTTT. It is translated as CAWRGEVGKPQHF.

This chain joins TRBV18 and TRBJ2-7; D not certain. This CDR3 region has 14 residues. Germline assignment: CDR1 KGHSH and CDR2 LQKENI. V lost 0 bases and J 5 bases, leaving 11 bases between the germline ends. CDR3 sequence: CASSPPTQRDEQYF. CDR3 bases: TGTGCCAGCTCACCACCGACCCAGCGAGACGAGCAGTACTTC. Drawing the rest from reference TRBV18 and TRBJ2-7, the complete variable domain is NAGVMQNPRHLVRRRGQEARLRCSPMKGHSHVYWYRQLPEEGLKFMVYLQKENIIDESGMPKERFSAEFPKEGPSILRIQQVVRGDSAAYFCASSPPTQRDEQYFGPGTRLTVT.

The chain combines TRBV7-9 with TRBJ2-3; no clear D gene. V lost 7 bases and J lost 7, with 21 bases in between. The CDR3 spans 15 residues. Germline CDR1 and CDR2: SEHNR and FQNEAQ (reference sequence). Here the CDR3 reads CASTPRAGPANTQYF. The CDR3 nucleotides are TGTGCCAGCACCCCACGGGCCGGCCCCGCCAATACGCAGTATTTT.

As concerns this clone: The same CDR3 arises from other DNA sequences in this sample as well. As DNA, the CDR3 is TGTGCCAGCTCACTCTTCTCCGGAAACACCATATATTTT. Translating it yields CASSLFSGNTIYF. This chain joins TRBV18 and TRBJ1-3; D remains ambiguous. Germline CDR1 reads KGHSH; CDR2 reads LQKENI. V was cut by 4 bases and J by 4 bases, with 8 bases left in between. There are 13 residues in the CDR3.

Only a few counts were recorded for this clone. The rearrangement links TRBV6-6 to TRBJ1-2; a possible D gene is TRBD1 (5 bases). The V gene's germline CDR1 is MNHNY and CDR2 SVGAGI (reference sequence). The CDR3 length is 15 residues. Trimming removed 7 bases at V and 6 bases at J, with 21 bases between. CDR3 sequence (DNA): TGTGCCAGCACTCCCCGCGACCGGGGCGCGGATGGCTACACCTTC. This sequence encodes CASTPRDRGADGYTF.

The CDR3 DNA follows: TGCGCCAGCAGCCGAGGGCCCGCCGGCACAGATACGCAGTATTTT. It translates to CASSRGPAGTDTQYF. This rearrangement joins TRBV10-1 to TRBJ2-3; TRBD2 is a possible D gene (5 bases). Germline CDR1 WNHNN, CDR2 SYGVQD (reference sequence). The CDR3 runs 15 residues. Trimming cost V 6 bases and J 1 base, with 14 bases left between them.

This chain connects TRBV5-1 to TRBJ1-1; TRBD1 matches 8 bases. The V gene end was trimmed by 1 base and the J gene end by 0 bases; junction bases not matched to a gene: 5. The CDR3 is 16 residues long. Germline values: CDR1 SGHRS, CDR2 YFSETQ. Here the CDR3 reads CASSLRTGLMNTEAFF. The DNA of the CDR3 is TGCGCCAGCAGCTTGCGGACAGGGCTCATGAACACTGAAGCTTTCTTT.

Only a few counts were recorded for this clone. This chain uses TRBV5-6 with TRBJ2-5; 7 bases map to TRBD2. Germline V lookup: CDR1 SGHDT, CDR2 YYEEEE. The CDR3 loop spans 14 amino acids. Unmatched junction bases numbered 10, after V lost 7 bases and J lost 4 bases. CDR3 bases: TGTGCCAGCGCATGGGGAGGGGTCGGAGAGACCCAGTACTTC. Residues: CASAWGGVGETQYF.

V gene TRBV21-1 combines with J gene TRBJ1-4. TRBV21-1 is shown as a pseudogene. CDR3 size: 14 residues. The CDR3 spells CASSKRPRDEKLFF. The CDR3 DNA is TGTGCCAGCAGCAAGAGGCCGAGAGATGAAAAACTGTTTTTT.

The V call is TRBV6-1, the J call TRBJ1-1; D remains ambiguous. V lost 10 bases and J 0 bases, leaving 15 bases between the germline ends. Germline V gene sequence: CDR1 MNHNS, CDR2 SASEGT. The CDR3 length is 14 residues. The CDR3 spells CATTDVLMNTEAFF. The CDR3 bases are TGTGCCACTACAGATGTGCTCATGAACACTGAAGCTTTCTTT.

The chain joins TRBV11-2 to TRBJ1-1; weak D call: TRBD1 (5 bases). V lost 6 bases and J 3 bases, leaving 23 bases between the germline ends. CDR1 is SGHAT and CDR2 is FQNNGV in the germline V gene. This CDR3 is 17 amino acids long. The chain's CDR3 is CASSPLLRAAPDTEAFF. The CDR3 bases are TGTGCCAGCAGTCCGCTCCTCAGGGCGGCGCCGGACACTGAAGCTTTCTTT.

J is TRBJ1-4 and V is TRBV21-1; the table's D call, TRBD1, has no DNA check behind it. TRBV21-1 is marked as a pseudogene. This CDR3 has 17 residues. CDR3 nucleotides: TGTGCCAGCACCTCGGGGACAGTTCGAGCAACTAATGAAAAACTGTTTTTT. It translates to CASTSGTVRATNEKLFF.

The CDR3: CASSPGTERAGELFF. The DNA for the CDR3 is TGCGCCAGCAGCCCGGGGACAGAACGGGCCGGGGAGCTGTTTTTT. The V and J genes are TRBV5-1 and TRBJ2-2; 7 bases align to TRBD1. V shed 4 bases, J shed 6 bases, and the junction held 9 bases outside the gene matches. The germline V gene encodes CDR1 SGHRS and CDR2 YFSETQ. The CDR3 spans 15 residues. The full variable domain, its missing parts supplied by reference TRBV5-1 and TRBJ2-2, is KAGVTQTPRYLIKTRGQQVTLSCSPISGHRSVSWYQQTPGQGLQFLFEYFSETQRNKGNFPGRFSGRQFSNSRSEMNVSTLELGDSALYLCASSPGTERAGELFFGEGSRLTVL.

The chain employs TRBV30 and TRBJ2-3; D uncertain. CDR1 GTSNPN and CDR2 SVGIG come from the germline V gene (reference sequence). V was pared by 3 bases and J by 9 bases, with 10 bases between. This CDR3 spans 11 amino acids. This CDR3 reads CAWRGQATQYF. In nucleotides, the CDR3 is TGTGCCTGGAGGGGTCAGGCGACGCAGTATTTT. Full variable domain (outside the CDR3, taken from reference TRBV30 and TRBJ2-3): SQTIHQWPATLVQPVGSPLSLECTVEGTSNPNLYWYRQAAGRGLQLLFYSVGIGQISSEVPQNLSASRPQDRQFILSSKKLLLSDSGFYLCAWRGQATQYFGPGTRLTVL.

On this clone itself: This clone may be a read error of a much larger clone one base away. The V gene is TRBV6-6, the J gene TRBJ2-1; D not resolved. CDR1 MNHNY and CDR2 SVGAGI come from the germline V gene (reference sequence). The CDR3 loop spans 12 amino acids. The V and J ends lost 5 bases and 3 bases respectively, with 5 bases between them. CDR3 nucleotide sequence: TGTGCCAGCAGTGGGGTCTACAATGAGCAGTTCTTC. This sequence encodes CASSGVYNEQFF.

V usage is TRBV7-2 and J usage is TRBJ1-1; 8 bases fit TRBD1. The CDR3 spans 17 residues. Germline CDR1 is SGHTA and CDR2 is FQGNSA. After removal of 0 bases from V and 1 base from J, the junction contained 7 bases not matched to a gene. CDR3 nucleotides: TGTGCCAGCAGCTTAGCGGTTACAGGGGGTCAGAACACTGAAGCTTTCTTT. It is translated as CASSLAVTGGQNTEAFF. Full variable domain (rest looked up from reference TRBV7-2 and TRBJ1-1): GAGVSQSPSNKVTEKGKDVELRCDPISGHTALYWYRQSLGQGLEFLIYFQGNSAPDKSGLPSDRFSAERTGGSVSTLTIQRTQQEDSAVYLCASSLAVTGGQNTEAFFGQGTRLTVV.

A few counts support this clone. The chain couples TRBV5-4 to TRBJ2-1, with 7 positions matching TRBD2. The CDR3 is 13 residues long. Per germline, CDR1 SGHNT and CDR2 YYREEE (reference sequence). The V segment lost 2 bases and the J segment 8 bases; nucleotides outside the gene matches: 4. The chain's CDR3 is CASSFGLDYEQFF. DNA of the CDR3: TGTGCCAGCAGCTTCGGACTAGACTATGAGCAGTTCTTC.

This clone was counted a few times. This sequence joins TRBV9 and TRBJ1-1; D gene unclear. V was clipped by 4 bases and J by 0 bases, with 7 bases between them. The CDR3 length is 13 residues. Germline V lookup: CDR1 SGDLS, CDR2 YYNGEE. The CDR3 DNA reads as TGTGCCAGCAGCCAGGCCTTGAACACTGAAGCTTTCTTT. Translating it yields CASSQALNTEAFF.

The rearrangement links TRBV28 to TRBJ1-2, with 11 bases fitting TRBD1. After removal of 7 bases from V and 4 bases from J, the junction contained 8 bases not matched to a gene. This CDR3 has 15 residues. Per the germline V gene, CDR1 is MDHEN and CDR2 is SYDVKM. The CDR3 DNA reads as TGTGCCAGCATTTCCGGACAGGGGGCAGGCTATGGCTACACCTTC. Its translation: CASISGQGAGYGYTF.

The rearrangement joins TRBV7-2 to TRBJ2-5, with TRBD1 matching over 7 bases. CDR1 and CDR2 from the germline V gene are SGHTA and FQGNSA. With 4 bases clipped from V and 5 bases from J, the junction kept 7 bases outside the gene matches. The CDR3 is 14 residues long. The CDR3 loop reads CASSSGQVAETQYF. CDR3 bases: TGTGCCAGCAGCTCAGGACAGGTGGCGGAGACCCAGTACTTC.